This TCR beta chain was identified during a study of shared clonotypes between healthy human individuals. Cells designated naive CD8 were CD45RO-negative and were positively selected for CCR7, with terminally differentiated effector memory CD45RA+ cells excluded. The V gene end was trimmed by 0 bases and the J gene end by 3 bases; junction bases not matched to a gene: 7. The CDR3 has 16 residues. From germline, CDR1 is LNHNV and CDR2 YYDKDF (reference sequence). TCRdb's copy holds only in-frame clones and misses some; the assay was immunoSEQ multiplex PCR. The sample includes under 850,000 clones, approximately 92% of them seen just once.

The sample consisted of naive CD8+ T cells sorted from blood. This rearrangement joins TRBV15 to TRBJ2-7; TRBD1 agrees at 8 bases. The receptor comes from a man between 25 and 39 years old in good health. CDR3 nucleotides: TGTGCCACCAGCAGAGATTTACGGGACAGGTACTACGAGCAGTACTTC. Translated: CATSRDLRDRYYEQYF.